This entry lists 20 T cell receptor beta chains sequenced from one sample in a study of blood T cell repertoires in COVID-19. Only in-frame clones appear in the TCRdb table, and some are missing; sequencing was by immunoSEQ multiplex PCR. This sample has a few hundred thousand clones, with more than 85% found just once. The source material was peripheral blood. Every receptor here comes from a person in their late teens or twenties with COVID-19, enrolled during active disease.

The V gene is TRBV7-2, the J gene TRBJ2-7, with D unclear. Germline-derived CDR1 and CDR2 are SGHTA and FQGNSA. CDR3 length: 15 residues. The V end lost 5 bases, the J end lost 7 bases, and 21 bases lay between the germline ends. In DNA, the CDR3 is TGTGCCAGCAGCACCCGCCTAACCACCAGAGGTGAGCAGTACTTC. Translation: CASSTRLTTRGEQYF.

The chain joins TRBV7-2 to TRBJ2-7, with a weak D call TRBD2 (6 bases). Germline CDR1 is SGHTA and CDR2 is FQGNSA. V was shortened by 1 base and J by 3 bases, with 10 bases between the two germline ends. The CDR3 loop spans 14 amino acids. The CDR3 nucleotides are TGTGCCAGCAGCTTAGTGGGTAGCGGCTACGAGCAGTACTTC. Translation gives CASSLVGSGYEQYF. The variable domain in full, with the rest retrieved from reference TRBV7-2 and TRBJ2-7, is GAGVSQSPSNKVTEKGKDVELRCDPISGHTALYWYRQSLGQGLEFLIYFQGNSAPDKSGLPSDRFSAERTGGSVSTLTIQRTQQEDSAVYLCASSLVGSGYEQYFGPGTRLTVT.

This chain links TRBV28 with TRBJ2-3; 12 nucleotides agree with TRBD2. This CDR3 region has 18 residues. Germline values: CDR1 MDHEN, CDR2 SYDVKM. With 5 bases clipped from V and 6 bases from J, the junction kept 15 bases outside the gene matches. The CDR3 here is CASSLVRLAGVARDTQYF. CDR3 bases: TGTGCCAGCAGTCTCGTAAGACTAGCGGGGGTGGCGAGGGATACGCAGTATTTT.

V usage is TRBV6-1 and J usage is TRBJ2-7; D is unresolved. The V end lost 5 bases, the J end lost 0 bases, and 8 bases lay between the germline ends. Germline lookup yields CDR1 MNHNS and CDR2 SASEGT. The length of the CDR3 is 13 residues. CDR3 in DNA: TGTGCCAGCAGTCTAATGAACTCCTACGAGCAGTACTTC. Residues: CASSLMNSYEQYF.

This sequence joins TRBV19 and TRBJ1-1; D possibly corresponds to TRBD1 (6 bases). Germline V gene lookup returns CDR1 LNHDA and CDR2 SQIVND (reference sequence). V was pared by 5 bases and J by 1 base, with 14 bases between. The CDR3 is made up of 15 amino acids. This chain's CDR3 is CASSLTGPANTEAFF. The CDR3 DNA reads TGTGCCAGTAGTCTGACAGGACCAGCGAACACTGAAGCTTTCTTT.

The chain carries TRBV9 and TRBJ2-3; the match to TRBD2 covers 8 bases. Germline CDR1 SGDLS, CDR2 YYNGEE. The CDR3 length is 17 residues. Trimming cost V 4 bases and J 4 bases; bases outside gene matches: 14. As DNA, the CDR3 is TGTGCCAGCAGCCCGAATTCCGGGACTAGTTTTCCAGATACGCAGTATTTT. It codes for CASSPNSGTSFPDTQYF.

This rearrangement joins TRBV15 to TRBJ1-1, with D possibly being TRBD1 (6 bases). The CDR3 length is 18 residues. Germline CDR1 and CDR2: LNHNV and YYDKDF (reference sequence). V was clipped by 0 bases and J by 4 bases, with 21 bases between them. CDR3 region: CATSRDRLGAGTLTEAFF. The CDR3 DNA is TGTGCCACCAGCAGAGATAGGTTGGGGGCCGGTACCCTCACTGAAGCTTTCTTT.

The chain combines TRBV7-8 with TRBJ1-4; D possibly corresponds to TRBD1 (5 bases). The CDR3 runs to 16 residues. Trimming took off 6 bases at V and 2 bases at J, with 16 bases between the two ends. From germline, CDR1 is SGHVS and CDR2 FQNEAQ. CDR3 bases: TGTGCCAGCAGTCCGATGGGTAGGGGTACTAATGAAAAACTGTTTTTT. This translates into CASSPMGRGTNEKLFF. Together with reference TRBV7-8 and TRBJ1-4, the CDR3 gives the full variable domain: GAGVSQSPRYKVAKRGQDVALRCDPISGHVSLFWYQQALGQGPEFLTYFQNEAQLDKSGLPSDRFFAERPEGSVSTLKIQRTQQEDSAVYLCASSPMGRGTNEKLFFGSGTQLSVL.

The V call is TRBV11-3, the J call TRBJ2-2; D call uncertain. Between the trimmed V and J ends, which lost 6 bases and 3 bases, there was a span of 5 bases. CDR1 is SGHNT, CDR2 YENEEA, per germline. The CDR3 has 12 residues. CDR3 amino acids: CASSTYTGELFF. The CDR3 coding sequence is TGTGCCAGCAGTACTTACACCGGGGAGCTGTTTTTT.

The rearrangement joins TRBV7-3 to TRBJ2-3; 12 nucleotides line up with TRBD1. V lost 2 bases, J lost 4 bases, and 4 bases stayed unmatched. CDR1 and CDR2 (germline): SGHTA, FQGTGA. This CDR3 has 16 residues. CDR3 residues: CASSLGGTGGADTQYF. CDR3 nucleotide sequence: TGTGCCAGCAGCTTAGGTGGGACAGGGGGCGCAGATACGCAGTATTTT. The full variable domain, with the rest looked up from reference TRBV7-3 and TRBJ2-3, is GAGVSQTPSNKVTEKGKYVELRCDPISGHTALYWYRQSLGQGPEFLIYFQGTGAADDSGLPNDRFFAVRPEGSVSTLKIQRTERGDSAVYLCASSLGGTGGADTQYFGPGTRLTVL.

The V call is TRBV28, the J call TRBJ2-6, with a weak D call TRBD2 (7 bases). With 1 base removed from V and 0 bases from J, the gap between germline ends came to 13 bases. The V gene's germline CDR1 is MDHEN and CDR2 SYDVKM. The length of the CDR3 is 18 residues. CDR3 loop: CASSLSGGGGSGANVLTF. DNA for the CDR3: TGTGCCAGCAGTTTATCGGGGGGCGGCGGCTCTGGGGCCAACGTCCTGACTTTC.

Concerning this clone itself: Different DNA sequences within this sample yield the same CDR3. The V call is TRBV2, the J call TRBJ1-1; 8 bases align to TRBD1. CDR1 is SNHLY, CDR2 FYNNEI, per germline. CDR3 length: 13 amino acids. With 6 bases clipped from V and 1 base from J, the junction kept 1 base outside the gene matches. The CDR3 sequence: CASSGQGNTEAFF. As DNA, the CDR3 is TGTGCCAGCAGCGGACAGGGGAACACTGAAGCTTTCTTT.

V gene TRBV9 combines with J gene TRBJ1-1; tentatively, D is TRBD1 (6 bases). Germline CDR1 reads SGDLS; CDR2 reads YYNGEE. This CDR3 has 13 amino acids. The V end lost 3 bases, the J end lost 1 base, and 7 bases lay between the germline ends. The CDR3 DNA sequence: TGTGCCAGCAGCGGGGACAAGAACACTGAAGCTTTCTTT. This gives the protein CASSGDKNTEAFF.

The CDR3 is CASSSDRGSTDTQYF. The CDR3 DNA reads as TGTGCCAGCAGTTCCGACAGGGGCTCCACAGATACGCAGTATTTT. The chain is built from TRBV27 and TRBJ2-3, with 8 bases matching TRBD1. The CDR3 has 15 amino acids. Germline V gives CDR1 MNHEY, CDR2 SMNVEV (reference sequence). With 4 bases clipped from V and 2 bases from J, the junction kept 5 bases outside the gene matches.

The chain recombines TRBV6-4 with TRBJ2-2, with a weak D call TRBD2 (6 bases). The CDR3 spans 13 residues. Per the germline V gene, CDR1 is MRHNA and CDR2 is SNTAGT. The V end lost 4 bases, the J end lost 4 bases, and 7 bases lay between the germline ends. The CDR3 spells CASSGSGTGELFF. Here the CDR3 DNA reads TGTGCCAGCAGTGGTAGCGGCACCGGGGAGCTGTTTTTT.

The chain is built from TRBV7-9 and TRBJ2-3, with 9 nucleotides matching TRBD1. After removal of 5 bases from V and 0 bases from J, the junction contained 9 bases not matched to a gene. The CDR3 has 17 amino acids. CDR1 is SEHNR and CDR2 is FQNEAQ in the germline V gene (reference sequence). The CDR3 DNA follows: TGTGCCAGCAGCCCCCAACCCGGGACAGGGAGCACAGATACGCAGTATTTT. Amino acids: CASSPQPGTGSTDTQYF.

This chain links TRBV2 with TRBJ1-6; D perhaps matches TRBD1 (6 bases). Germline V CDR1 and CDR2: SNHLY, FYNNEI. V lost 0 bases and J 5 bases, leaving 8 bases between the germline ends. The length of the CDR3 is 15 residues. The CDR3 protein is CASSEAEGDNSPLHF. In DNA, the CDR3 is TGTGCCAGCAGTGAAGCCGAGGGGGATAATTCACCCCTCCACTTT.

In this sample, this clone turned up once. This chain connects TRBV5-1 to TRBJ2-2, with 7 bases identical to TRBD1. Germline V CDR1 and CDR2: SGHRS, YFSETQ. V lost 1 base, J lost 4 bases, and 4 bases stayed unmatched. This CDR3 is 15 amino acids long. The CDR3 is CASSLLTGSTGELFF. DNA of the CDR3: TGCGCCAGCAGCTTGTTGACAGGGAGCACCGGGGAGCTGTTTTTT. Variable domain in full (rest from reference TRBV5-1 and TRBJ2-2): KAGVTQTPRYLIKTRGQQVTLSCSPISGHRSVSWYQQTPGQGLQFLFEYFSETQRNKGNFPGRFSGRQFSNSRSEMNVSTLELGDSALYLCASSLLTGSTGELFFGEGSRLTVL.

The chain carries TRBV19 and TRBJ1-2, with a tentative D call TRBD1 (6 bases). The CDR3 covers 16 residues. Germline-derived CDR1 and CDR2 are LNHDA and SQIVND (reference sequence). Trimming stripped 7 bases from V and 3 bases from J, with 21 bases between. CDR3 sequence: CASIPPLGQSHYGYTF. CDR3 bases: TGTGCCAGTATCCCTCCGCTCGGACAGTCCCACTATGGCTACACCTTC.

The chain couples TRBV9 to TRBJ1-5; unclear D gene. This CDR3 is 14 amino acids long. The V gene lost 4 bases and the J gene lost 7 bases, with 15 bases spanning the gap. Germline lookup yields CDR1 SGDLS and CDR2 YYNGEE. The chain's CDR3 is CASSNDGGRQPQHF. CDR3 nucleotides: TGTGCCAGCAGCAACGATGGAGGGAGGCAGCCCCAGCATTTT. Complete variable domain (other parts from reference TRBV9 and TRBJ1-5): DSGVTQTPKHLITATGQRVTLRCSPRSGDLSVYWYQQSLDQGLQFLIQYYNGEERAKGNILERFSAQQFPDLHSELNLSSLELGDSALYFCASSNDGGRQPQHFGDGTRLSIL.